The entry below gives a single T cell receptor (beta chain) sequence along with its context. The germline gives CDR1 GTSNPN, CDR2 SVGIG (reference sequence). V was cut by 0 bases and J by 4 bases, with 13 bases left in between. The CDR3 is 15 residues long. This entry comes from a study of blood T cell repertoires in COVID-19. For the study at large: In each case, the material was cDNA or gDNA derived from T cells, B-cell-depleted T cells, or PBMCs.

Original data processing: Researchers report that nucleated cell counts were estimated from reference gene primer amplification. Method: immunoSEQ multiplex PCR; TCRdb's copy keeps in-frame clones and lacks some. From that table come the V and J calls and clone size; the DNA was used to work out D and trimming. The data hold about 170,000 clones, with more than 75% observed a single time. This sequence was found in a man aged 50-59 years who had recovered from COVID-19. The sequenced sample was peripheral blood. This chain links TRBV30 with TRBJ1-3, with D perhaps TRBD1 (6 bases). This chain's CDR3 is CAWSVRPGDGNTIYF. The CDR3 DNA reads TGTGCCTGGAGTGTACGGCCAGGGGACGGAAACACCATATATTTT.